This T cell receptor (beta chain) was profiled in a study of blood T cell repertoires in COVID-19 (dated by TCRdb to about 2020). The study in broad terms: Samples from collaborators originated in the United States, Italy and Spain and spanned both the acute and convalescent phases of COVID-19. Subjects who had been exposed to COVID-19, were actively infected with it, or had recovered from it provided the deeply sampled blood TCRbeta repertoires that made up the dataset. The material from the prospective study consisted of cDNA or gDNA derived from T cells, B-cell-depleted T cells, or PBMCs. The repertoires were released in a freely available public database meant as a resource for research on the immune response to SARS-CoV-2. The samples were drawn from the first 160 participants of the ongoing ImmuneRACE study and from 950 to 1,500 subjects provided by 6 global collaborators. Where available, HLA class I and class II types were obtained from metadata supplied by the sample provider rather than from assay-based typing. Nearly every sample came with metadata listing a de-identified subject ID, COVID-19 status, age in years and sex.

Findings and caveats that apply to the study as a whole: How much clinical and demographic metadata was included differed by source and by participant, and the metadata was provided uncurated.

On this clone itself: No cognate antigen has been identified for it. Nothing much larger sits one base from this clone, and base qualities are not available.

One collaborating source in Seattle enrolled patients while the patients were actively infected and followed the patients over time throughout the course of disease. The collaborating institutions used their own protocols to collect whole blood in K2EDTA tubes. For TCRbeta analysis, collaborators shipped samples in one of three forms: frozen whole blood, isolated PBMCs, or DNA extracted from either of those sample types. From the cysteine through the phenylalanine, the CDR3 covers 17 amino acids. Here the CDR3 DNA is all that survives: 51 bases in frame from base 1. Trimming at the junction amounts to 3 bases on V and 0 bases on J, and the germline ends lie 19 bases apart. The germline V gene encodes CDR1 SGHRS and CDR2 YFSETQ. TCRbeta CDR3 regions were amplified from genomic DNA using the immunoSEQ Assay, a bias-controlled multiplex PCR. From the authors' description of their analysis: Nucleated cell counts per sample were estimated from amplification of reference gene primers within the assay. To quantify the absolute abundance of each unique TCRbeta CDR3 rearrangement, sequence reads were collapsed and filtered. For each sample, productive Simpson clonality was calculated by taking the square root of Simpson's diversity index across productive rearrangements. In TCRdb, the immuneACCESS table is reduced to in-frame sequences with V and J assigned. These tables do not hold every clone; where another copy was compared, an unresolved V gene accounts for under half, and the others remain unexplained. That table is the source of V, J and clone size, and D and trimming were worked out from the DNA. This sample holds hundreds of thousands of clones; about 91% were observed only once. The leading ten clones occupy roughly 12% of the sample.

The TCR originated in a woman aged 45 to 65 with COVID-19, enrolled during active disease. The sequenced material came from peripheral blood. The chain was built from TRBV5-1 and TRBJ2-7; a tentative D call is TRBD1 (5 bases match). The CDR3 protein: CASSSTAPISHSYEQYF. The nucleotide sequence is given as TGCGCCAGCAGCTCGACAGCTCCGATTAGCCACTCCTACGAGCAGTACTTC.